This T cell receptor (beta chain) stems from a study of blood T cell repertoires in COVID-19. The overall study: There were acute and convalescent COVID-19 samples, and they came from the United States, Italy and Spain. In each case, the material was cDNA or gDNA derived from T cells, B-cell-depleted T cells, or PBMCs.

Original methodology: Estimates of nucleated cell counts were drawn from the amplification of reference gene primers. Sequenced by immunoSEQ multiplex PCR; TCRdb stores in-frame clones only, minus some. For V, J and clone size, that table is used; D and trimming come from the DNA. The sample has 130,000 to 150,000 clones; about 80% are singletons. There are 14 residues in the CDR3. The germline gives CDR1 MDHEN, CDR2 SYDVKM. V was shortened by 10 bases and J by 1 base, with 14 bases between the two germline ends. The sample was peripheral blood. V gene TRBV28 combines with J gene TRBJ1-5, with D tentatively TRBD1 (5 bases). The TCR sequence derives from a man in his fifties or sixties with acute or convalescent COVID-19. This CDR3 is CATVAGESNQPQHF. For the CDR3, the DNA is TGTGCCACTGTAGCGGGGGAGAGCAATCAGCCCCAGCATTTT.